The 7 T cell receptor beta chains listed next were all sequenced from one sample in a study of T cell responses to AZD1222 COVID-19 vaccine. Only in-frame clones appear in the TCRdb table, and some are missing; sequencing was by immunoSEQ multiplex PCR. The sample has 150,000 or so clones; approximately 90% are singletons. Sample: peripheral blood, taken on day 0 of AZD1222 vaccination. The receptors here all came from an adult in good health.

The chain couples TRBV9 to TRBJ2-1, with TRBD2 matching 8 bases. V trimming: 3 bases; J trimming: 9 bases; junction bases outside the gene matches: 11. The CDR3 spans 15 residues. Germline CDR1 reads SGDLS; CDR2 reads YYNGEE. The DNA for the CDR3 is TGTGCCAGCAGCGCCCCCGGGACTAGTTGGGGTGAGCAGTTCTTC. Its translation: CASSAPGTSWGEQFF.

The CDR3 coding sequence is TGTGCCAGCAGCTGGCCCAACCGGCCCAACACTGAAGCTTTCTTT. Encoded protein: CASSWPNRPNTEAFF. The J gene is TRBJ1-1, the V gene TRBV5-4; D remains unclear. This CDR3 is 15 amino acids long. V lost 3 bases to trimming and J lost 2 bases, with 14 bases between them. Germline values: CDR1 SGHNT, CDR2 YYREEE (reference sequence).

The chain recombines TRBV12-3 or TRBV12-4 with TRBJ2-7, with D possibly matching TRBD1 (6 bases). The CDR3 runs to 13 residues. V gave up 3 bases and J gave up 9 bases, with 15 bases separating them. For the CDR3, the DNA is TGTGCCAGCAGTTTGGCAGGGGCCAGGGTGCAGTACTTC. It encodes CASSLAGARVQYF.

The V call is TRBV9, the J call TRBJ1-1; D is possibly TRBD1 (5 bases). Trimming took 0 bases from V and 7 from J, leaving 13 bases between them. CDR1 is SGDLS and CDR2 is YYNGEE in the germline V gene. The length of the CDR3 is 14 residues. The CDR3 sequence is CASSVAQGGHEAFF. CDR3 bases: TGTGCCAGCAGCGTAGCCCAGGGAGGCCATGAAGCTTTCTTT.

The rearrangement joins TRBV7-6 to TRBJ2-3, with 9 bases aligning to TRBD2. Germline CDR1 and CDR2: SGHVS and FNYEAQ. Trimming took 5 bases from V and 2 from J; bases not matched to a gene: 8. The CDR3 is made up of 16 amino acids. The CDR3 region is CASSPRTSEATDTQYF. CDR3 nucleotide sequence: TGTGCCAGCAGCCCCAGGACTAGCGAGGCCACAGATACGCAGTATTTT.

This clone was recorded a few times. The sample carries other DNA sequences with the same CDR3. This chain joins TRBV7-2 and TRBJ1-5, with 9 nucleotides matching TRBD1. The CDR3 is 14 amino acids. Germline V gives CDR1 SGHTA, CDR2 FQGNSA. V shed 5 bases, J shed 4 bases, and the junction held 3 bases outside the gene matches. In DNA form, the CDR3 reads TGTGCCAGCAGCCCCGGACAGGGGAATCAGCCCCAGCATTTT. This gives the protein CASSPGQGNQPQHF.

V is TRBV7-9 and J is TRBJ1-1; D is uncertain. V shed 4 bases and J shed 2 bases, with 8 bases lying between them. This CDR3 is built from 13 residues. Germline V lookup: CDR1 SEHNR, CDR2 FQNEAQ (reference sequence). CDR3 region: CASSSLSNTEAFF. Written as DNA, the CDR3 is TGTGCCAGCAGCTCTCTAAGTAACACTGAAGCTTTCTTT.